Following are 27 T cell receptor beta chains from one sample sequenced in a study of T cell clonotyping in hematopoietic cell transplantation. Sample time point: recipient sample about 28 days before transplant, after cytoreduction. Data came from immunoSEQ multiplex PCR; TCRdb stores just in-frame clones and leaves some out. The data show approximately 30,000 clones, approximately 86% seen once. The sample consisted of peripheral blood mononuclear cells, taken before stem cell transplant. The origin of the receptors is a man aged 40-55 years with acute myeloid leukemia. Some clones in this sample may be carry-over from other donors' samples.

Only a few counts were recorded for this clone. The chain couples TRBV28 to TRBJ2-7, with a possible D match to TRBD1 (6 bases). Trimming removed 10 bases at V and 8 bases at J, with 18 bases between. Germline CDR1 is MDHEN and CDR2 is SYDVKM. CDR3 length equals 12 residues. CDR3 amino acids: CATDTGLLKQYF. The CDR3 DNA reads TGTGCCACAGACACAGGGTTGTTGAAGCAGTACTTC.

In this sample, this clone turned up a few times. V is TRBV5-6 and J is TRBJ2-2; no clear D gene. The CDR3 has 14 amino acids. CDR1 SGHDT and CDR2 YYEEEE come from the germline V gene. The V gene lost 0 bases and the J gene lost 4 bases, with 7 bases spanning the gap. The CDR3 DNA follows: TGTGCCAGCAGCTTGGACGTAGTCACCGGGGAGCTGTTTTTT. It codes for CASSLDVVTGELFF.

The rearrangement links TRBV7-2 to TRBJ2-3; 7 positions agree with TRBD2. V dropped 5 bases and J dropped 5; count of bases not matched to a gene: 4. Germline CDR1 reads SGHTA; CDR2 reads FQGNSA. CDR3 size: 13 residues. CDR3 nucleotides: TGTGCCAGCAGCCTGGCGGGGGAAGATACGCAGTATTTT. Encoded protein: CASSLAGEDTQYF.

This chain joins TRBV4-1 and TRBJ1-4, with a possible D match to TRBD1 (5 bases). Trimming shortened V by 0 bases and J by 4 bases, and 15 bases separated the two germline ends. The germline gives CDR1 MGHRA, CDR2 YSYEKL. This CDR3 is built from 17 residues. The CDR3 region is CASSQEGIGGINEKLFF. Here the CDR3 DNA reads TGCGCCAGCAGCCAAGAGGGGATCGGGGGGATTAATGAAAAACTGTTTTTT.

V gene TRBV19 combines with J gene TRBJ2-3; D is tentatively TRBD1 or TRBD2 (5 bases each). In germline, CDR1 is LNHDA, CDR2 SQIVND (reference sequence). Trimming cost V 0 bases and J 10 bases, with 14 bases left between them. The CDR3 runs 14 residues. As DNA, the CDR3 is TGTGCCAGTAGTATAGACACTATCCGAGGGGCGCAGTATTTT. Encoded protein: CASSIDTIRGAQYF.

The rearrangement uses TRBV6-5 and TRBJ2-1; 7 bases are a match to TRBD1. There are 15 residues in the CDR3. V dropped 6 bases and J dropped 4; count of bases not matched to a gene: 9. Germline CDR1 reads MNHEY; CDR2 reads SVGAGI. The CDR3 here is CASSQTGYSYNEQFF. The DNA for the CDR3 is TGTGCCAGCAGCCAGACAGGGTATAGTTACAATGAGCAGTTCTTC.

This chain joins TRBV5-6 and TRBJ2-7, with 8 bases identical to TRBD1. There are 14 residues in the CDR3. Germline values: CDR1 SGHDT, CDR2 YYEEEE. V dropped 1 base and J dropped 4; count of bases not matched to a gene: 4. This chain's CDR3 is CASSLNRGYYEQYF. In DNA, the CDR3 is TGTGCCAGCAGCTTGAACAGGGGGTATTACGAGCAGTACTTC.

The V call is TRBV4-1, the J call TRBJ2-7; TRBD2 matches 11 bases. The CDR3 covers 15 residues. J lost 4 bases, V lost 2 bases, and 4 bases had no gene match. CDR1 is MGHRA, CDR2 YSYEKL, per germline. In DNA form, the CDR3 reads TGCGCCAGCAGCCAACTAGCGGGAGGTCCTTACGAGCAGTACTTC. It translates to CASSQLAGGPYEQYF.

This clone was seen a handful of times. The chain joins TRBV6-5 to TRBJ1-6; D call uncertain. CDR1 is MNHEY and CDR2 is SVGAGI in the germline V gene. Trimming shortened V by 4 bases and J by 7 bases, and 11 bases separated the two germline ends. This CDR3 is built from 14 residues. The CDR3 here is CASSSGPVNSPLHF. DNA for the CDR3: TGTGCCAGCAGTTCGGGCCCCGTCAATTCACCCCTCCACTTT.

The gene calls are TRBV7-2 and TRBJ1-3; D is uncertain. Germline V gene lookup returns CDR1 SGHTA and CDR2 FQGNSA. This CDR3 is built from 16 residues. V shed 1 base and J shed 0 bases, with 10 bases lying between them. The CDR3 DNA sequence: TGTGCCAGCAGCTTAGGACACCCTAACTCTGGAAACACCATATATTTT. Translation: CASSLGHPNSGNTIYF.

The gene calls are TRBV10-3 and TRBJ1-2; 7 nucleotides match TRBD1. V was pared by 3 bases and J by 4 bases, with 5 bases of the junction left unmatched. The V gene's germline CDR1 is ENHRY and CDR2 SYGVKD. This CDR3 spans 14 amino acids. The CDR3: CAISEEGASYGYTF. CDR3 nucleotide sequence: TGTGCCATCAGTGAAGAGGGGGCGAGCTATGGCTACACCTTC.

J is TRBJ1-2 and V is TRBV19; D unclear. Germline V CDR1 and CDR2: LNHDA, SQIVND (reference sequence). The CDR3 runs 14 residues. Trimming cost V 2 bases and J 0 bases, with 7 bases left between them. CDR3 residues: CASSIQTSNYGYTF. CDR3 bases: TGTGCCAGTAGTATACAGACCTCTAACTATGGCTACACCTTC.

The chain links TRBV4-1 to TRBJ2-7, with 10 positions matching TRBD2. The CDR3 is 18 residues long. Germline CDR1 and CDR2: MGHRA and YSYEKL. The trim removed 7 bases at V and 1 base at J, leaving 16 bases unmatched. The CDR3 loop is CASTRYVPSGRKSYEQYF. The CDR3 DNA reads as TGCGCCAGCACTAGGTACGTTCCTAGCGGGAGAAAATCCTACGAGCAGTACTTC.

This sequence joins TRBV29-1 and TRBJ2-5, with D possibly matching TRBD1 (5 bases). Germline-derived CDR1 and CDR2 are SQVTM and ANQGSEA. This CDR3 region has 13 residues. The germline V and J ends were trimmed by 6 bases and 7 bases, with 18 bases remaining between them. CDR3 amino acids: CSVLILNQGTQYF. The CDR3, as DNA: TGCAGCGTCTTGATCCTAAACCAGGGGACCCAGTACTTC. Variable domain in full (rest from reference TRBV29-1 and TRBJ2-5): SAVISQKPSRDICQRGTSLTIQCQVDSQVTMMFWYRQQPGQSLTLIATANQGSEATYESGFVIDKFPISRPNLTFSTLTVSNMSPEDSSIYLCSVLILNQGTQYFGPGTRLLVL.

This clone is a singleton in its sample. V and J are TRBV19 and TRBJ1-1; 9 positions agree with TRBD1. The V gene end was trimmed by 5 bases and the J gene end by 7 bases; junction bases not matched to a gene: 8. Germline CDR1 is LNHDA and CDR2 is SQIVND (reference sequence). The CDR3 extends over 14 amino acids. In DNA form, the CDR3 reads TGTGCCAGTAGTTTCACAGGGGGCGCGGGTGAAGCTTTCTTT. Translating gives CASSFTGGAGEAFF.

The rearrangement uses TRBV6-1 and TRBJ1-2, with TRBD1 matching 11 bases. V was pared by 3 bases and J by 2 bases, with 2 bases of the junction left unmatched. Germline assignment: CDR1 MNHNS and CDR2 SASEGT. The CDR3 totals 15 residues. CDR3 region: CASSDWTGGNYGYTF. In DNA, the CDR3 is TGTGCCAGCAGTGATTGGACAGGGGGCAACTATGGCTACACCTTC.

A few counts support this clone. The chain recombines TRBV5-6 with TRBJ1-2; maybe TRBD1 (6 bases). This CDR3 has 14 amino acids. V lost 6 bases and J 0 bases, leaving 12 bases between the germline ends. The germline CDR1 and CDR2 sequences are SGHDT and YYEEEE. CDR3 protein: CASTEDSPNYGYTF. As DNA, the CDR3 is TGTGCCAGCACCGAGGACAGCCCTAACTATGGCTACACCTTC.

The chain joins TRBV7-9 to TRBJ1-1; D is unresolved. Germline CDR1 reads SEHNR; CDR2 reads FQNEAQ (reference sequence). V lost 6 bases and J lost 4, with 15 bases in between. The CDR3 has 14 residues. The CDR3 sequence is CASRQDGSVTEAFF. The CDR3 DNA reads as TGTGCCAGCAGGCAAGACGGGTCAGTCACTGAAGCTTTCTTT.

This clone was observed a single time. This chain joins TRBV7-9 and TRBJ1-3; no reliable D call. The germline V gene has CDR1 SEHNR and CDR2 FQNEAQ (reference sequence). Trimming removed 1 base at V and 0 bases at J, with 10 bases between. The CDR3 spans 16 residues. The CDR3 region is CASSLGAVSSGNTIYF. DNA of the CDR3: TGTGCCAGCAGCTTAGGCGCAGTGAGCTCTGGAAACACCATATATTTT.

The chain carries TRBV7-9 and TRBJ1-4; D not certain. V lost 1 base and J 3 bases, leaving 12 bases between the germline ends. Germline CDR1 reads SEHNR; CDR2 reads FQNEAQ (reference sequence). This CDR3 comprises 16 residues. CDR3 protein: CASSLEGGVANEKLFF. Written as DNA, the CDR3 is TGTGCCAGCAGCTTAGAGGGCGGGGTGGCTAATGAAAAACTGTTTTTT.

V and J are TRBV7-2 and TRBJ2-3; D possibly corresponds to TRBD2 (5 bases). CDR1 and CDR2 (germline): SGHTA, FQGNSA. Trimming took 2 bases from V and 0 from J, leaving 9 bases between them. The CDR3 extends over 15 amino acids. The CDR3 spells CASSLYGVSTDTQYF. The CDR3 DNA follows: TGTGCCAGCAGCTTATACGGGGTTAGCACAGATACGCAGTATTTT.

This clone has only a few counts. This sequence joins TRBV9 and TRBJ1-2; a possible D gene is TRBD1 (5 bases). The CDR3 sequence is 14 residues long. V dropped 3 bases and J dropped 5 bases, with 14 bases sitting between them. Germline loops: CDR1 SGDLS, CDR2 YYNGEE. DNA of the CDR3: TGTGCCAGCAGCGCGAGGGACGGACGGTATGGCTACACCTTC. Protein product: CASSARDGRYGYTF.

The V gene is TRBV9, the J gene TRBJ2-3, with a possible D match to TRBD2 (6 bases). The CDR3 has 15 amino acids. V was shortened by 1 base and J by 0 bases, with 9 bases between the two germline ends. Germline assignment: CDR1 SGDLS and CDR2 YYNGEE. CDR3 loop: CASSVHAGSTDTQYF. Here the CDR3 DNA reads TGTGCCAGCAGCGTACACGCGGGGAGCACAGATACGCAGTATTTT.

This chain links TRBV29-1 with TRBJ2-3; 10 nucleotides line up with TRBD2. Germline V CDR1 and CDR2: SQVTM, ANQGSEA. CDR3 size: 21 residues. CDR3 DNA sequence: TGCAACGAAGGTCGCGGGGATCTCCGGACTAGCGGAGTCTACTCCACAGATACGCAGTATTTT. Its translation is CNEGRGDLRTSGVYSTDTQYF.

J is TRBJ2-5 and V is TRBV19, with D unresolved. Germline assignment: CDR1 LNHDA and CDR2 SQIVND (reference sequence). There are 13 residues in the CDR3. V dropped 4 bases and J dropped 1 base, with 7 bases sitting between them. DNA for the CDR3: TGTGCCAGTAGTAGTGACATCCAAGAGACCCAGTACTTC. This sequence encodes CASSSDIQETQYF.

The chain employs TRBV9 and TRBJ1-1; the D is unclear. The CDR3 has 14 amino acids. With 0 bases removed from V and 5 bases from J, the gap between germline ends came to 11 bases. Per germline, CDR1 SGDLS and CDR2 YYNGEE. The CDR3 here is CASSVGGFRTEAFF. DNA for the CDR3: TGTGCCAGCAGCGTAGGCGGGTTTCGAACTGAAGCTTTCTTT.

This chain joins TRBV19 and TRBJ2-7; D may match TRBD1 or TRBD2 (5 bases each). CDR1 and CDR2 from the germline V gene are LNHDA and SQIVND (reference sequence). Trimming took off 0 bases at V and 5 bases at J, with 11 bases between the two ends. CDR3 size: 14 residues. CDR3 in DNA: TGTGCCAGTAGTATAGATCGGGACCGCGACGAGCAGTACTTC. Encoded protein: CASSIDRDRDEQYF. The variable domain in full, with the rest retrieved from reference TRBV19 and TRBJ2-7, is DGGITQSPKYLFRKEGQNVTLSCEQNLNHDAMYWYRQDPGQGLRLIYYSQIVNDFQKGDIAEGYSVSREKKESFPLTVTSAQKNPTAFYLCASSIDRDRDEQYFGPGTRLTVT.